Below, one TCR beta chain is given with its context. This clone's antigen is unknown. Qualities for individual bases were not recorded, and no much larger clone is one base off. CDR1 and CDR2, looked up from the germline V gene, are SGHDT and YYEEEE. After removal of 4 bases from V and 4 bases from J, the junction retains 7 bases not matched to a gene. The CDR3 numbers 15 residues from cysteine through phenylalanine. Only the CDR3 DNA stays, 45 bases, in frame from base 1. Each collaborating institution followed its own protocols to collect whole blood in K2EDTA tubes. For TCRbeta analysis, collaborators shipped samples in one of three forms: frozen whole blood, isolated PBMCs, or DNA extracted from either of those sample types. TCRbeta CDR3 regions were amplified from genomic DNA using the immunoSEQ Assay, a bias-controlled multiplex PCR. Processing in the source paper ran as follows. Within the assay, amplification of reference gene primers was used to estimate how many nucleated cells each sample contained. To quantify the absolute abundance of each unique TCRbeta CDR3 rearrangement, sequence reads were collapsed and filtered. Productive Simpson clonality was computed per sample as the square root of Simpson's diversity index over productive rearrangements. The source is immuneACCESS, and TCRdb retained only in-frame sequences with V and J called. Part of the clones is not carried over; for the studies checked, unresolved V genes explain less than half of this, and the remainder is unexplained. D and trimming come from the DNA, and the V and J calls and clone size come from that table. The sample table holds some 46,000 clones, of which over 80% were seen once. Of the sample, about 16% falls within the top ten clones.

The data originate from a study of blood T cell repertoires in COVID-19 (dated by TCRdb to 2019 to 2021). Describing the broader study: Samples from collaborators originated in the United States, Italy and Spain and spanned both the acute and convalescent phases of COVID-19. The prospective study material was composed of cDNA or gDNA derived from T cells, B-cell-depleted T cells, or PBMCs. Sample metadata almost always included a de-identified subject ID, COVID-19 status, age in years and sex. Deeply sampled blood TCRbeta repertoires from subjects exposed to, actively infected with, or recovered from COVID-19 were included in the dataset. The repertoires were made available in a free public database intended to serve as a resource for research on the immune response to SARS-CoV-2. Where HLA class I and class II types were available, the types were taken from metadata supplied by the sample provider, not from assay-based typing. Samples were obtained from the ongoing ImmuneRACE study (first 160 participants) and from approximately 1,200 subjects provided by 6 global collaborators.

Overall study outcomes, separate from this receptor: The amount of clinical and demographic metadata varied by source and participant and was provided uncurated.

The V gene is TRBV5-6 and the J gene is TRBJ1-5, with 8 bases in between that match TRBD1. This receptor was taken from a man aged 55 to 69 with active COVID-19. Sequencing used peripheral blood. The CDR3 sequence is CASSLSRDRNQPQHF. The nucleotide sequence is TGTGCCAGCAGCCTGAGTCGGGACAGGAATCAGCCCCAGCATTTT.